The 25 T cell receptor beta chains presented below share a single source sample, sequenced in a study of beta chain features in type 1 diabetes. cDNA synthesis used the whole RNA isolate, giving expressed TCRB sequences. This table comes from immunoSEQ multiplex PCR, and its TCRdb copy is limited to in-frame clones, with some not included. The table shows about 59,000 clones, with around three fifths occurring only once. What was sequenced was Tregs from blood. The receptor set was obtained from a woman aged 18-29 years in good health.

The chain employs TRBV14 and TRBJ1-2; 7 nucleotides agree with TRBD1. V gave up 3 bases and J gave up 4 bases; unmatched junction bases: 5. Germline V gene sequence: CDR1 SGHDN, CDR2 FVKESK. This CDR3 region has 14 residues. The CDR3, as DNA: TGTGCCAGCAGCCAGTTGGGACAGATCTATGGCTACACCTTC. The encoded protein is CASSQLGQIYGYTF.

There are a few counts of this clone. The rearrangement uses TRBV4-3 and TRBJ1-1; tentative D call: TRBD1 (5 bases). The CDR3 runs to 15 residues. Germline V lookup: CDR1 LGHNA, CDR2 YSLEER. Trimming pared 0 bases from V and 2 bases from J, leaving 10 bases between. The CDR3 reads CASSQDNRINTEAFF. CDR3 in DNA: TGCGCCAGCAGCCAAGATAACAGGATAAACACTGAAGCTTTCTTT.

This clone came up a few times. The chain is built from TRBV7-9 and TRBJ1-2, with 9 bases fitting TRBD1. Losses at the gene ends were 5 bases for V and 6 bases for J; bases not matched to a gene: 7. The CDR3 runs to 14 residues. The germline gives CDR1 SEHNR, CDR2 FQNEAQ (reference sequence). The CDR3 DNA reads TGTGCCAGCAGCCGCCGGGACAGGGAGAATGGCTACACCTTC. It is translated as CASSRRDRENGYTF.

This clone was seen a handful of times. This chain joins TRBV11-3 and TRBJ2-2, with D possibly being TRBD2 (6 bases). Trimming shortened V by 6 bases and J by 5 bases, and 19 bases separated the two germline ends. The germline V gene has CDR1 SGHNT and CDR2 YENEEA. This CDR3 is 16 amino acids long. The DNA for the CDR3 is TGTGCCAGCAGTCATCCGGGACTGAAATCGACCGGGGAGCTGTTTTTT. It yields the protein CASSHPGLKSTGELFF.

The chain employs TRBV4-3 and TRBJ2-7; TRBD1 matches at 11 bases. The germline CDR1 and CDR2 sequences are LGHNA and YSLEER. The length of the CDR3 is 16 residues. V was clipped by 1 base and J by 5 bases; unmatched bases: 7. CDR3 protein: CASSQGRTGGYDEQYF. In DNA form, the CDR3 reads TGCGCCAGCAGCCAAGGACGGACAGGGGGCTATGACGAGCAGTACTTC.

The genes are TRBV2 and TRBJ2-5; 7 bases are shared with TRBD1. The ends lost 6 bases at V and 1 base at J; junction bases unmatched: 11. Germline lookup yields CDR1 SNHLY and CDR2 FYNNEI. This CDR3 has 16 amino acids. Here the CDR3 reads CASREQPGQPQETQYF. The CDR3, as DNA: TGTGCCAGCAGAGAGCAACCGGGACAGCCCCAAGAGACCCAGTACTTC.

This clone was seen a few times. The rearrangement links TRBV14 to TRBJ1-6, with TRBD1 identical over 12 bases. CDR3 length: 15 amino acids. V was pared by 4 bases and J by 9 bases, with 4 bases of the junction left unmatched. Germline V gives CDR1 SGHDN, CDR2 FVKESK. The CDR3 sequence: CASSPGQGALSPLHF. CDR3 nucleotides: TGTGCCAGCAGCCCGGGACAGGGGGCTCTTTCACCCCTCCACTTT.

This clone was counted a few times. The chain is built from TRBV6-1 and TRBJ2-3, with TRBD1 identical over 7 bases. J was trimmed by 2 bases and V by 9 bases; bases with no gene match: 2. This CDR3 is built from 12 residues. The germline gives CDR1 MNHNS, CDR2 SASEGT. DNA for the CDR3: TGTGCCAGGACAGGGCACACAGATACGCAGTATTTT. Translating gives CARTGHTDTQYF.

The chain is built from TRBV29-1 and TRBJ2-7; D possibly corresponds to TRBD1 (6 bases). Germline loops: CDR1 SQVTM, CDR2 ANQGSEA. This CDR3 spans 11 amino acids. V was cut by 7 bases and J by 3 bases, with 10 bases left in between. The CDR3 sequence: CSATDSYEQYF. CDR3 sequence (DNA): TGCAGCGCTACGGACAGCTACGAGCAGTACTTC.

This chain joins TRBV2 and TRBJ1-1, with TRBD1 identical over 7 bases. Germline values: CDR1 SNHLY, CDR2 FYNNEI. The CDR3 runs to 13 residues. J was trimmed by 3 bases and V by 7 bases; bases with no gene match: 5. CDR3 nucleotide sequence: TGTGCCAGCAAGACAGGGCGTTACACTGAAGCTTTCTTT. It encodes CASKTGRYTEAFF.

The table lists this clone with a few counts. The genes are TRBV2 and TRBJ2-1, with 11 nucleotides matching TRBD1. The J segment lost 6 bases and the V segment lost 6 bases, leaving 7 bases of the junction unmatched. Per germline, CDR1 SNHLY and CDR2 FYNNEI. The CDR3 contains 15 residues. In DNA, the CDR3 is TGTGCCAGCAGAGGACGGACAGGGGGCTTCAATGAGCAGTTCTTC. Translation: CASRGRTGGFNEQFF.

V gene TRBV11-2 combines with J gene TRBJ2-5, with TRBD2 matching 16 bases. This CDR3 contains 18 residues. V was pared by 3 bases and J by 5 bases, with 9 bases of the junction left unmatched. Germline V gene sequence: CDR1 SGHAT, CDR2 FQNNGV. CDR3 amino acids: CASSLGTSGGAGLETQYF. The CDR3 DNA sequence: TGTGCCAGCAGCTTGGGGACTAGCGGGGGGGCGGGCTTGGAGACCCAGTACTTC.

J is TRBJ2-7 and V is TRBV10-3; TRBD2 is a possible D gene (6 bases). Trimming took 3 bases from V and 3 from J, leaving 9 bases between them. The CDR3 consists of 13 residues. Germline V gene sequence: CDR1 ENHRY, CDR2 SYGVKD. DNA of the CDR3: TGTGCCATCAGTGAAGCGGGTTACTACGAGCAGTACTTC. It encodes CAISEAGYYEQYF.

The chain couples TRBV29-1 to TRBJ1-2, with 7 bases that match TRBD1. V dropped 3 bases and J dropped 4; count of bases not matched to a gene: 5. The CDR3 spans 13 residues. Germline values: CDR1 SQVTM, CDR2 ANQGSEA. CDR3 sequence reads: CSVDRQGGYGYTF. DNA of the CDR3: TGCAGCGTTGATAGGCAGGGGGGCTATGGCTACACCTTC. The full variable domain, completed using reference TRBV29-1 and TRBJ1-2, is SAVISQKPSRDICQRGTSLTIQCQVDSQVTMMFWYRQQPGQSLTLIATANQGSEATYESGFVIDKFPISRPNLTFSTLTVSNMSPEDSSIYLCSVDRQGGYGYTFGSGTRLTVV.

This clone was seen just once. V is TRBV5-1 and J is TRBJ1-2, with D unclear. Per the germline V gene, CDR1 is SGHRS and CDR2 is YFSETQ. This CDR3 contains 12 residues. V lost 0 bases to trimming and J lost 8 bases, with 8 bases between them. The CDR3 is CASSLARGGYTF. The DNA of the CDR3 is TGCGCCAGCAGCTTGGCTCGGGGAGGCTACACCTTC.

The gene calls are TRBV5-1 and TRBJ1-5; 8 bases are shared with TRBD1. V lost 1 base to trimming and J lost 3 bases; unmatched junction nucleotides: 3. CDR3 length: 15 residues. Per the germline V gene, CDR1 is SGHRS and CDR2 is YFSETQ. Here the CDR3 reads CASSLTGGPNQPQHF. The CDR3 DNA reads TGCGCCAGCAGCTTGACAGGGGGACCCAATCAGCCCCAGCATTTT.

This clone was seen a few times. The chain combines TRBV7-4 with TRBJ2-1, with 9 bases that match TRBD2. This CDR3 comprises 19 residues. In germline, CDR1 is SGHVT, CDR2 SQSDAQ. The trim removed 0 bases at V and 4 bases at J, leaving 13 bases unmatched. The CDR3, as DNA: TGTGCCAGCAGCTTAGCGCAGTTGGCTAGCGGGGATATATACAATGAGCAGTTCTTC. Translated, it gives CASSLAQLASGDIYNEQFF.

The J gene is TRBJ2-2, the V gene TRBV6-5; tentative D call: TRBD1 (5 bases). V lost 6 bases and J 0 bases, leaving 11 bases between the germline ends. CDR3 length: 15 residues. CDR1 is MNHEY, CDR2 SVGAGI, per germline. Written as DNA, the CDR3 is TGTGCCAGCAGAAGACAGATGGCGAACACCGGGGAGCTGTTTTTT. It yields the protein CASRRQMANTGELFF.

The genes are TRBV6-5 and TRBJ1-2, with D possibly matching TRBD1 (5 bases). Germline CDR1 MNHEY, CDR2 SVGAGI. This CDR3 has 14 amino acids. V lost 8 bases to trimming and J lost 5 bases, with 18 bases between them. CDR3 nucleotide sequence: TGTGCCAGCTCTTCGGGACTGCTCCTTTATGGCTACACCTTC. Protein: CASSSGLLLYGYTF.

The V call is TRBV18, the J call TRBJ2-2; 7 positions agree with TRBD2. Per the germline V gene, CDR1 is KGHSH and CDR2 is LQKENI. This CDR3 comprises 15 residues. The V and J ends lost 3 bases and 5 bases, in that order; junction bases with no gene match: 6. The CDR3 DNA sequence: TGTGCCAGCTCACCCGCCGGGACTACTACCGGGGAGCTGTTTTTT. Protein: CASSPAGTTTGELFF.

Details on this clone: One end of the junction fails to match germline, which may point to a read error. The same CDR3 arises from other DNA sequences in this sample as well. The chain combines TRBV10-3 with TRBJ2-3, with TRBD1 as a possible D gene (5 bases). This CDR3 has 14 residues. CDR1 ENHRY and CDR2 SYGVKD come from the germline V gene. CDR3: CAINEDRSTDTQYF. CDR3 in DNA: TGCGCCATCAATGAAGACAGAAGCACAGATACGCAGTATTTT.

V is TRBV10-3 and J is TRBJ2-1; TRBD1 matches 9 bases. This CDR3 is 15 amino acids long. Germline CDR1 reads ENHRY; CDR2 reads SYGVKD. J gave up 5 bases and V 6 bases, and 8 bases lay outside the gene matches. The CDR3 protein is CAIRAGQGRDNEQFF. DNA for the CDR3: TGTGCCATCAGAGCGGGACAGGGCCGGGACAATGAGCAGTTCTTC.

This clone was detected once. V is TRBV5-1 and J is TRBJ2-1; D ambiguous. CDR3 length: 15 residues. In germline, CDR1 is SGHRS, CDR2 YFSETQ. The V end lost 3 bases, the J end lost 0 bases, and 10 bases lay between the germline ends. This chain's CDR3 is CASSSSFSSYNEQFF. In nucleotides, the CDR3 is TGCGCCAGCAGCTCCTCTTTCTCCTCCTACAATGAGCAGTTCTTC.

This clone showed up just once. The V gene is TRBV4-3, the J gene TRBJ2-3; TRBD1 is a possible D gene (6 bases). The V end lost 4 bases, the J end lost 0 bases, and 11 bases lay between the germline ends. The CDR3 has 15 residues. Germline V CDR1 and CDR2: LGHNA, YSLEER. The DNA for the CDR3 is TGCGCCAGCAGCCTCCAGGGGTCTAGCACAGATACGCAGTATTTT. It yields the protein CASSLQGSSTDTQYF.

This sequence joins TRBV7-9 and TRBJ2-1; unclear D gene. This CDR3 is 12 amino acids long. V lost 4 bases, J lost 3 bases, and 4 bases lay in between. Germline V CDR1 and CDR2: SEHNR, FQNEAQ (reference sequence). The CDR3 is CASSYNYNEQFF. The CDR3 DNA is TGTGCCAGCAGCTACAACTACAATGAGCAGTTCTTC.